This passage covers 21 T cell receptor beta chains from one sample sequenced in a study of shared clonotypes between healthy human individuals. TCRdb's table, derived via immunoSEQ multiplex PCR, lists solely in-frame clones and lacks some. This table holds some 1.5 million clones, nearly 99% found once. Sequenced material: naive CD4+ T cells sorted from blood. The subset: CD45RA+ positively selected. These receptors were collected from a man aged 25 to 40 in good health.

The J gene is TRBJ2-7, the V gene TRBV7-2, with D perhaps TRBD2 (5 bases). V dropped 5 bases and J dropped 4 bases, with 21 bases sitting between them. The germline V gene encodes CDR1 SGHTA and CDR2 FQGNSA. The CDR3 extends over 16 amino acids. The CDR3: CASSVRFRDKTYEQYF. The DNA of the CDR3 is TGTGCCAGCAGCGTGCGATTCCGGGATAAAACTTACGAGCAGTACTTC.

The chain recombines TRBV25-1 with TRBJ2-5, with D maybe TRBD2 (5 bases). V was clipped by 7 bases and J by 3 bases, with 12 bases between them. Germline loops: CDR1 MGHDK, CDR2 SYGVNS. The CDR3 is made up of 13 amino acids. CDR3 coding DNA: TGTGCCAGCAACCACCCCGGGAAAGAGACCCAGTACTTC. It is translated as CASNHPGKETQYF. Based on the CDR3 plus reference TRBV25-1 and TRBJ2-5, the full variable domain is EADIYQTPRYLVIGTGKKITLECSQTMGHDKMYWYQQDPGMELHLIHYSYGVNSTEKGDLSSESTVSRIRTEHFPLTLESARPSHTSQYLCASNHPGKETQYFGPGTRLLVL.

The CDR3 DNA sequence: TGTGCCAGCTCACGTTCTTCGGGACAGTTTTCCGGGGAGCTGTTTTTT. Amino acids: CASSRSSGQFSGELFF. The rearrangement uses TRBV18 and TRBJ2-2; 7 nucleotides align to TRBD1. Germline CDR1 KGHSH, CDR2 LQKENI. The CDR3 is 16 residues long. The junction had 11 bases not matched to a gene; V was cut back by 4 bases and J by 6 bases.

The count of this clone is one. V gene TRBV21-1 combines with J gene TRBJ2-7; the DNA was not compared with TRBD1, the D call given in the table. TRBV21-1 is labeled a pseudogene. This CDR3 region has 15 residues. The CDR3 protein is CASSRHRQGSYEQYF. DNA of the CDR3: TGTGCCAGCAGCAGGCACAGACAGGGATCCTACGAGCAGTACTTC.

The chain uses TRBV5-4 and TRBJ2-3; tentative D call: TRBD1 (5 bases). Germline CDR1 is SGHNT and CDR2 is YYREEE (reference sequence). The CDR3 has 16 amino acids. V was pared by 0 bases and J by 4 bases, with 15 bases between. The CDR3 region has the DNA TGTGCCAGCAGCTTGGCGACAGCAGGGTTGGCAGATACGCAGTATTTT. Encoded protein: CASSLATAGLADTQYF.

J is TRBJ2-7 and V is TRBV12-5; D possibly matches TRBD1 or TRBD2 (5 bases each). Germline lookup yields CDR1 LGHNT and CDR2 FRNRAP. This CDR3 is built from 17 residues. V lost 2 bases and J lost 4, with 21 bases in between. CDR3 bases: TGTGCTAGTGGTTTGCCCACATCCGGGACGGAAGAATACGAGCAGTACTTC. It is translated as CASGLPTSGTEEYEQYF.

This sequence joins TRBV5-5 and TRBJ2-7, with D perhaps TRBD2 (5 bases). Germline V gene data show CDR1 as SGHKS and CDR2 as YYEKEE (reference sequence). The CDR3 is made up of 14 amino acids. V lost 6 bases and J 1 base, leaving 14 bases between the germline ends. The chain's CDR3 is CASTSLAGSYEQYF. The CDR3 DNA reads as TGTGCCAGCACCTCCCTCGCGGGTTCCTACGAGCAGTACTTC.

V is TRBV4-3 and J is TRBJ1-3; unclear D gene. The CDR3 has 17 residues. V dropped 0 bases and J dropped 1 base, with 13 bases sitting between them. From germline, CDR1 is LGHNA and CDR2 YSLEER. The CDR3 bases are TGCGCCAGCAGCCAAGATGGGCCTCTCTTATCTGGAAACACCATATATTTT. The encoded protein is CASSQDGPLLSGNTIYF.

The gene calls are TRBV7-3 and TRBJ2-7; 7 bases agree with TRBD1. CDR1 and CDR2 from the germline V gene are SGHTA and FQGTGA. The CDR3 runs to 14 residues. V gave up 4 bases and J gave up 1 base; unmatched junction bases: 4. CDR3 coding DNA: TGTGCCAGCAGCTCGACAGGGAATTCCTACGAGCAGTACTTC. It codes for CASSSTGNSYEQYF.

V is TRBV29-1 and J is TRBJ1-5; 9 bases are shared with TRBD1. This CDR3 is built from 14 residues. The V segment lost 6 bases and the J segment 3 bases; nucleotides outside the gene matches: 6. From germline, CDR1 is SQVTM and CDR2 ANQGSEA. The CDR3 coding sequence is TGCAGCGTCTGGACAGGGGTTGTCAATCAGCCCCAGCATTTT. It codes for CSVWTGVVNQPQHF.

The chain combines TRBV29-1 with TRBJ2-3; D possibly corresponds to TRBD2 (5 bases). The CDR3 extends over 12 amino acids. Germline assignment: CDR1 SQVTM and CDR2 ANQGSEA. With 2 bases removed from V and 4 bases from J, the gap between germline ends came to 7 bases. The DNA of the CDR3 is TGCAGCGTTGAACACGGGGCAGATACGCAGTATTTT. Its translation is CSVEHGADTQYF.

The chain joins TRBV25-1 to TRBJ2-1, with TRBD1 identical over 7 bases. This CDR3 has 13 residues. V dropped 3 bases and J dropped 16; count of bases not matched to a gene: 12. CDR1 is MGHDK and CDR2 is SYGVNS in the germline V gene. This chain's CDR3 is CASSDGQASRIFF. The CDR3 bases are TGTGCCAGCAGTGATGGACAGGCCAGCCGTATATTCTTC.

This clone was observed a handful of times. V is TRBV5-8 and J is TRBJ1-5; no clear D. Trimming took 2 bases from V and 4 from J, leaving 4 bases between them. The CDR3 covers 12 residues. CDR1 SGHTS and CDR2 YDEGEE come from the germline V gene. This CDR3 reads CASSFSNQPQHF. CDR3 nucleotide sequence: TGTGCCAGCAGCTTTAGTAATCAGCCCCAGCATTTT.

This chain's CDR3 is CASTRAGVGEAFF. The CDR3 nucleotides read TGTGCCAGCACCAGGGCAGGGGTCGGTGAAGCTTTCTTT. This chain links TRBV2 with TRBJ1-1; weak D call: TRBD1 (6 bases). The CDR3 extends over 13 amino acids. Looked up from germline, CDR1 is SNHLY and CDR2 is FYNNEI. V lost 7 bases, J lost 7 bases, and 16 bases lay in between.

The chain couples TRBV11-1 to TRBJ2-7; no clear D gene. V dropped 5 bases and J dropped 0 bases, with 14 bases sitting between them. CDR3 size: 15 residues. Germline values: CDR1 SGHAT, CDR2 FQDESV (reference sequence). CDR3 bases: TGTGCCAGCAGCCCCCGGGCCAGGAGCTCCTACGAGCAGTACTTC. It codes for CASSPRARSSYEQYF. Full variable domain (outside the CDR3, taken from reference TRBV11-1 and TRBJ2-7): EAEVAQSPRYKITEKSQAVAFWCDPISGHATLYWYRQILGQGPELLVQFQDESVVDDSQLPKDRFSAERLKGVDSTLKIQPAELGDSAMYLCASSPRARSSYEQYFGPGTRLTVT.

About this clone itself: At the DNA level, this CDR3 is encoded by other sequences in the same sample as well. The chain carries TRBV9 and TRBJ2-7; TRBD2 might be the D (6 bases). This CDR3 comprises 15 residues. V shed 0 bases and J shed 0 bases, with 10 bases lying between them. The germline V gene has CDR1 SGDLS and CDR2 YYNGEE. CDR3 DNA sequence: TGTGCCAGCAGCGTAGGAGTTAGCGGCTCCTACGAGCAGTACTTC. Its translation: CASSVGVSGSYEQYF.

J is TRBJ2-2 and V is TRBV25-1; D ambiguous. Trimming pared 7 bases from V and 4 bases from J, leaving 13 bases between. The CDR3 runs 14 residues. Per germline, CDR1 MGHDK and CDR2 SYGVNS. Here the CDR3 reads CASMGGLATGELFF. DNA for the CDR3: TGTGCCAGCATGGGTGGTTTGGCCACCGGGGAGCTGTTTTTT.

V and J are TRBV5-6 and TRBJ2-5; TRBD1 agrees at 11 bases. The length of the CDR3 is 16 residues. CDR1 is SGHDT, CDR2 YYEEEE, per germline. With 4 bases clipped from V and 4 bases from J, the junction kept 9 bases outside the gene matches. The CDR3 loop reads CASSPDRGRLGETQYF. The CDR3 DNA follows: TGTGCCAGCAGCCCGGACAGGGGGCGGCTGGGAGAGACCCAGTACTTC. The full variable domain, in which reference TRBV5-6 and TRBJ2-5 provide the parts outside the CDR3, is DAGVTQSPTHLIKTRGQQVTLRCSPKSGHDTVSWYQQALGQGPQFIFQYYEEEERQRGNFPDRFSGHQFPNYSSELNVNALLLGDSALYLCASSPDRGRLGETQYFGPGTRLLVL.

V gene TRBV6-5 combines with J gene TRBJ2-7, with 9 bases fitting TRBD1. Germline assignment: CDR1 MNHEY and CDR2 SVGAGI. V lost 4 bases and J lost 5; bases outside the gene matches: 9. The CDR3 is 15 residues long. The CDR3 region is CASSSPGQGGDEQYF. The CDR3 DNA reads as TGTGCCAGCAGTTCGCCGGGACAGGGTGGGGACGAGCAGTACTTC.

The chain recombines TRBV9 with TRBJ1-2; no firm D call. The CDR3 runs 11 residues. Looked up from germline, CDR1 is SGDLS and CDR2 is YYNGEE. V dropped 3 bases and J dropped 6 bases, with 6 bases sitting between them. The CDR3 is CASSAPDGYTF. Written as DNA, the CDR3 is TGTGCCAGCAGCGCCCCCGATGGCTACACCTTC.

As concerns this clone: Other DNA sequences in the same sample also yield this CDR3. The chain couples TRBV5-1 to TRBJ2-7; TRBD2 agrees at 8 bases. Germline V gene data show CDR1 as SGHRS and CDR2 as YFSETQ. The CDR3 runs 14 residues. Germline trimming cut 2 bases from V and 3 bases from J; bases unmatched to any gene: 4. The CDR3 DNA reads as TGCGCCAGCAGCTTAACTAGCGGAAACTACGAGCAGTACTTC. Residues: CASSLTSGNYEQYF.